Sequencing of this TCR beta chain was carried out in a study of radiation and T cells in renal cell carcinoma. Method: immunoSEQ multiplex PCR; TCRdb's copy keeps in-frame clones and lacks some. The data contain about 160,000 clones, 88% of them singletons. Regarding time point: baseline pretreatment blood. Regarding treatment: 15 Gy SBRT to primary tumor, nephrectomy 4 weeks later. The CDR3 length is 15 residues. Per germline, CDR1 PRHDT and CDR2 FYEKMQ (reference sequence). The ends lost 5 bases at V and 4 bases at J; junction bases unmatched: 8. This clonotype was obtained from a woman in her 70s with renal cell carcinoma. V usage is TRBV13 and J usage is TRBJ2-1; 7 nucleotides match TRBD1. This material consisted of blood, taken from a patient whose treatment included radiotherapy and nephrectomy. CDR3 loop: CASSPDRASYNEQFF. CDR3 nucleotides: TGTGCCAGCAGCCCCGACAGGGCTTCATACAATGAGCAGTTCTTC.